The 26 T cell receptor beta chains in this list originate from one sample, sequenced in a study of blood T cell repertoires in COVID-19. Sequenced by immunoSEQ multiplex PCR; TCRdb stores in-frame clones only, minus some. Altogether about 170,000 clones are present, about 88% being singletons, with the ten largest covering around 1.9%. Sequenced material: peripheral blood. The receptors here all came from a man aged 45 to 65 who had recovered from COVID-19.

The CDR3 region has the DNA TGTGCCAGCAGCCGCCAGGGCGGGAGGAGGGAGACCCAGTACTTC. This encodes CASSRQGGRRETQYF. The V and J genes are TRBV5-4 and TRBJ2-5; TRBD2 matches at 8 bases. The junction had 10 bases not matched to a gene; V was cut back by 4 bases and J by 5 bases. CDR1 SGHNT and CDR2 YYREEE come from the germline V gene (reference sequence). The CDR3 sequence is 15 residues long.

The chain recombines TRBV11-1 with TRBJ1-1; no clear D gene. V was cut by 4 bases and J by 11 bases, with 11 bases left in between. The germline V gene has CDR1 SGHAT and CDR2 FQDESV (reference sequence). This CDR3 region has 11 residues. The CDR3 spells CASSSTITAFF. DNA for the CDR3: TGTGCCAGCAGCTCCACTATAACGGCTTTCTTT.

CDR3 bases: TGTGCCAGCAGCGGCGGGGGAGCCTACAATGAGCAGTTCTTC. Protein: CASSGGGAYNEQFF. The rearrangement uses TRBV7-3 and TRBJ2-1, with TRBD2 matching 7 bases. The CDR3 is 14 residues long. Germline V gives CDR1 SGHTA, CDR2 FQGTGA. V was clipped by 5 bases and J by 2 bases; unmatched bases: 3.

The table lists this clone with a count of one. The rearrangement uses TRBV5-1 and TRBJ1-4, with TRBD1 matching over 7 bases. This CDR3 has 14 residues. The germline V gene has CDR1 SGHRS and CDR2 YFSETQ. J was trimmed by 4 bases and V by 1 base; bases with no gene match: 1. For the CDR3, the DNA is TGCGCCAGCAGCTTGCCAGGGGGTAATGAAAAACTGTTTTTT. This translates into CASSLPGGNEKLFF.

The J gene is TRBJ2-5, the V gene TRBV7-2; TRBD2 matches 7 bases. CDR1 is SGHTA and CDR2 is FQGNSA in the germline V gene. The J segment lost 4 bases and the V segment lost 6 bases, leaving 5 bases of the junction unmatched. The CDR3 extends over 13 amino acids. CDR3 bases: TGTGCCAGCAGTATCCAGCGGGGAGAGACCCAGTACTTC. It is translated as CASSIQRGETQYF.

The V call is TRBV6-5, the J call TRBJ2-2; 7 nucleotides match TRBD1. Germline loops: CDR1 MNHEY, CDR2 SVGAGI. CDR3 length: 15 amino acids. Trimming took 7 bases from V and 3 from J; bases not matched to a gene: 8. Here the CDR3 DNA reads TGTGCCAGCATCTCGGACAGGCTTGACACCGGGGAGCTGTTTTTT. It yields the protein CASISDRLDTGELFF.

CDR3 DNA: TGTGCCAGCCGAGGCTCGGGGAACGACGAGCAGTACTTC. Encoded protein: CASRGSGNDEQYF. The J gene is TRBJ2-7, the V gene TRBV6-5; perhaps TRBD2 as D (5 bases). CDR1 and CDR2 (germline): MNHEY, SVGAGI. The CDR3 runs 13 residues. Trimming shortened V by 8 bases and J by 5 bases, and 16 bases separated the two germline ends.

This clone appeared a few times. This chain uses TRBV7-2 with TRBJ2-3, with 9 nucleotides matching TRBD1. The J segment lost 4 bases and the V segment lost 5 bases, leaving 7 bases of the junction unmatched. The CDR3 loop spans 15 amino acids. Germline V gene sequence: CDR1 SGHTA, CDR2 FQGNSA. The CDR3 sequence: CASSLGTGLSDTQYF. DNA for the CDR3: TGTGCCAGCAGCCTCGGGACAGGGTTGTCAGATACGCAGTATTTT.

The CDR3 DNA follows: TGTGCCAGCAGCCCCGACAGCAGCGAGCAGTACTTC. This gives the protein CASSPDSSEQYF. This chain joins TRBV4-2 and TRBJ2-7; weak D call: TRBD1 (5 bases). The CDR3 is 12 residues long. Germline V gives CDR1 LGHNA, CDR2 YNFKEQ. V shed 4 bases and J shed 6 bases, with 10 bases lying between them.

This sequence joins TRBV5-1 and TRBJ2-6, with 11 bases that match TRBD1. V was clipped by 7 bases and J by 0 bases; unmatched bases: 6. The germline V gene has CDR1 SGHRS and CDR2 YFSETQ. The CDR3 contains 17 residues. As DNA, the CDR3 is TGCGCCAGCCTTTCCGGGACAGGGGGCTCTGGGGCCAACGTCCTGACTTTC. Translated: CASLSGTGGSGANVLTF.

The chain carries TRBV5-1 and TRBJ2-3; D is unresolved. This CDR3 spans 13 amino acids. Germline CDR1 is SGHRS and CDR2 is YFSETQ. V gave up 4 bases and J gave up 0 bases, with 6 bases separating them. This CDR3 reads CASSISSTDTQYF. The DNA of the CDR3 is TGCGCCAGCAGCATATCTAGCACAGATACGCAGTATTTT.

CDR3 sequence: CASSYQGGADGYTF. CDR3 coding DNA: TGTGCCAGCAGCTATCAAGGGGGCGCGGATGGCTACACCTTC. The chain couples TRBV9 to TRBJ1-2; 7 bases map to TRBD1. CDR1 and CDR2 (germline): SGDLS, YYNGEE. CDR3 length: 14 amino acids. The V gene end was trimmed by 4 bases and the J gene end by 6 bases; junction bases not matched to a gene: 9.

This chain uses TRBV29-1 with TRBJ1-2; D gene uncertain. The CDR3 loop spans 14 amino acids. Germline CDR1 SQVTM, CDR2 ANQGSEA. V was trimmed by 1 base and J by 8 bases, leaving 17 bases between them. The CDR3 loop reads CSVEGPNWAEGYTF. The CDR3 DNA reads TGCAGCGTTGAAGGACCGAATTGGGCCGAGGGCTACACCTTC.

This chain uses TRBV3-1 (or the pseudogene TRBV3-2) with TRBJ1-5, with TRBD1 as a possible D gene (5 bases). This CDR3 spans 15 amino acids. The V end was cut by 0 bases, the J end by 4 bases, with 10 bases between. Looked up from germline, CDR1 is LGHDT and CDR2 is YNNKEL (reference sequence). CDR3 sequence reads: CASSQDGAVNQPQHF. In DNA form, the CDR3 reads TGTGCCAGCAGCCAAGATGGGGCAGTTAATCAGCCCCAGCATTTT.

The chain joins TRBV7-9 to TRBJ2-1; 7 nucleotides agree with TRBD1. There are 15 residues in the CDR3. Germline V gene data show CDR1 as SEHNR and CDR2 as FQNEAQ (reference sequence). With 4 bases clipped from V and 6 bases from J, the junction kept 9 bases outside the gene matches. The CDR3: CASSSRLGQANEQFF. For the CDR3, the DNA is TGTGCCAGCAGCTCTAGACTTGGACAGGCCAATGAGCAGTTCTTC. Full variable domain (rest looked up from reference TRBV7-9 and TRBJ2-1): DTGVSQNPRHKITKRGQNVTFRCDPISEHNRLYWYRQTLGQGPEFLTYFQNEAQLEKSRLLSDRFSAERPKGSFSTLEIQRTEQGDSAMYLCASSSRLGQANEQFFGPGTRLTVL.

The J gene is TRBJ2-6, the V gene TRBV19; the match to TRBD2 covers 7 bases. Germline V gene lookup returns CDR1 LNHDA and CDR2 SQIVND (reference sequence). This CDR3 is built from 17 residues. V lost 7 bases to trimming and J lost 0 bases; unmatched junction nucleotides: 9. CDR3 protein: CASTRGLSPSGANVLTF. The CDR3 DNA follows: TGTGCCAGTACGCGGGGGTTGAGTCCCTCTGGGGCCAACGTCCTGACTTTC.

CDR3 residues: CASSNINEQFF. CDR3 sequence (DNA): TGTGCCAGCAGTAACATAAATGAGCAGTTCTTC. The chain is built from TRBV12-3 or TRBV12-4 and TRBJ2-1; D not resolved. The CDR3 has 11 residues. The V and J ends lost 5 bases and 7 bases respectively, with 6 bases between them.

The gene calls are TRBV19 and TRBJ1-1; no clear D gene. Per the germline V gene, CDR1 is LNHDA and CDR2 is SQIVND (reference sequence). The CDR3 is 14 amino acids. V dropped 4 bases and J dropped 6 bases, with 15 bases sitting between them. This chain's CDR3 is CASSNPGEEAEAFF. Here the CDR3 DNA reads TGTGCCAGTAGTAACCCGGGAGAAGAGGCTGAAGCTTTCTTT.

The gene calls are TRBV10-3 and TRBJ2-3; tentative D call: TRBD1 (5 bases). The germline V gene has CDR1 ENHRY and CDR2 SYGVKD. The CDR3 has 17 residues. V was trimmed by 0 bases and J by 0 bases, leaving 13 bases between them. The DNA for the CDR3 is TGTGCCATCAGTGAGTCGGGGCTATCTCCTAGCACAGATACGCAGTATTTT. Its protein product is CAISESGLSPSTDTQYF.

CDR3 sequence reads: CASSPPRRLAGTDTQYF. CDR3 nucleotides: TGTGCCAGCAGTCCCCCCCGGCGGCTAGCGGGTACAGATACGCAGTATTTT. This sequence joins TRBV27 and TRBJ2-3, with 8 bases identical to TRBD2. The V and J ends lost 5 bases and 3 bases, in that order; junction bases with no gene match: 13. CDR1 is MNHEY, CDR2 SMNVEV, per germline (reference sequence). The CDR3 spans 17 residues.

This chain uses TRBV27 with TRBJ2-1; D is perhaps TRBD2 (6 bases). The germline V and J ends were trimmed by 4 bases and 0 bases, with 10 bases remaining between them. CDR3 length: 15 residues. Germline lookup yields CDR1 MNHEY and CDR2 SMNVEV (reference sequence). The CDR3 loop reads CASSSTSPSYNEQFF. Written as DNA, the CDR3 is TGTGCCAGCAGTTCAACTAGCCCCTCCTACAATGAGCAGTTCTTC.

The V call is TRBV15, the J call TRBJ2-5; no firm D call. This CDR3 has 14 amino acids. CDR1 is LNHNV, CDR2 YYDKDF, per germline (reference sequence). V was trimmed by 6 bases and J by 4 bases, leaving 15 bases between them. CDR3 region: CATRPSRIRETQYF. In DNA form, the CDR3 reads TGTGCCACCAGACCGTCGAGAATAAGAGAGACCCAGTACTTC.

This clone showed up just a few times. The chain employs TRBV6-5 and TRBJ2-2, with D perhaps matching TRBD1 (6 bases). Germline loops: CDR1 MNHEY, CDR2 SVGAGI. The CDR3 sequence is 15 residues long. V gave up 0 bases and J gave up 4 bases, with 9 bases separating them. This CDR3 is CASSYSDRPTGELFF. In nucleotides, the CDR3 is TGTGCCAGCAGTTACTCGGACAGACCCACCGGGGAGCTGTTTTTT.

This chain joins TRBV7-9 and TRBJ1-5, with 7 bases fitting TRBD1. Germline V gives CDR1 SEHNR, CDR2 FQNEAQ (reference sequence). The CDR3 is 14 residues long. The J segment lost 7 bases and the V segment lost 3 bases, leaving 6 bases of the junction unmatched. DNA for the CDR3: TGTGCCAGCAGCTTGGCAGGGGGAAGCCAGCCCCAGCATTTT. This sequence encodes CASSLAGGSQPQHF.

J is TRBJ1-2 and V is TRBV5-6; 7 bases are shared with TRBD1. Germline lookup yields CDR1 SGHDT and CDR2 YYEEEE. V lost 4 bases, J lost 6 bases, and 9 bases stayed unmatched. There are 14 residues in the CDR3. The CDR3 reads CASSILTGKDGYTF. The DNA of the CDR3 is TGTGCCAGCAGCATCCTGACAGGGAAGGATGGCTACACCTTC.

The chain recombines TRBV6-5 with TRBJ2-7, with D maybe TRBD2 (6 bases). CDR1 and CDR2 (germline): MNHEY, SVGAGI. This CDR3 region has 15 residues. The ends were cut back, 6 bases at V and 1 base at J, with 16 bases in the middle. The CDR3 nucleotides are TGTGCCAGCAGGATGAACCGGGAGATGTCCTACGAGCAGTACTTC. Protein: CASRMNREMSYEQYF.